The sample holds a few counts of the clone carrying this TCR beta chain. The sample originates from a study of blood T cell repertoires in COVID-19. Study-wide background: The samples span acute and convalescent COVID-19 from the United States, Italy and Spain. T cells, B-cell-depleted T cells, or PBMCs supplied cDNA or gDNA.

Original handling: Amplification from reference gene primers served as the basis for estimated nucleated cell counts. Sequenced by immunoSEQ multiplex PCR; TCRdb stores in-frame clones only, minus some. V, J and clone size are taken as reported in that table, and D and trimming were inferred from the DNA itself. Of 40,000 or so clones listed, about 70% are singletons. Sequenced sample: peripheral blood. The sequence was collected from an elderly man with acute or convalescent COVID-19.

In nucleotides, the CDR3 is TGCGCCAGCAGCTTTACTAGCGGGAGGGCCGGTAATGAGCAGTTCTTC. Translation: CASSFTSGRAGNEQFF. This chain joins TRBV5-1 and TRBJ2-1, with 13 positions matching TRBD2. Germline assignment: CDR1 SGHRS and CDR2 YFSETQ. The V gene end was trimmed by 2 bases and the J gene end by 7 bases; junction bases not matched to a gene: 6. This CDR3 region has 16 residues.